This T cell receptor beta chain was identified in a study of beta chain features in type 1 diabetes. Each of the sorted populations had a purity greater than 98%. This clone was counted many times. Investigators reverse transcribed all isolated RNA, so they sequenced expressed TCRB transcripts. Sequencing was performed with immunoSEQ multiplex PCR; in TCRdb, only in-frame clones are kept and a portion is missing. In the table there are about 230,000 clones, roughly 9.6% of which are singletons. Germline CDR1 reads SGHNT; CDR2 reads YYREEE (reference sequence). Trimming took 4 bases from V and 0 from J; bases not matched to a gene: 7. The CDR3 covers 16 residues.

The source of this sequence is a woman under 30 in good health. The chain carries TRBV5-4 and TRBJ2-5; TRBD1 matches 9 bases. The sample consisted of naive CD4+ T cells from blood. The CDR3 protein is CASSQGQGRDQETQYF. Here the CDR3 DNA reads TGTGCCAGCAGCCAGGGACAGGGCAGGGACCAAGAGACCCAGTACTTC. Together with reference TRBV5-4 and TRBJ2-5, the CDR3 gives the full variable domain: ETGVTQSPTHLIKTRGQQVTLRCSSQSGHNTVSWYQQALGQGPQFIFQYYREEENGRGNFPPRFSGLQFPNYSSELNVNALELDDSALYLCASSQGQGRDQETQYFGPGTRLLVL.